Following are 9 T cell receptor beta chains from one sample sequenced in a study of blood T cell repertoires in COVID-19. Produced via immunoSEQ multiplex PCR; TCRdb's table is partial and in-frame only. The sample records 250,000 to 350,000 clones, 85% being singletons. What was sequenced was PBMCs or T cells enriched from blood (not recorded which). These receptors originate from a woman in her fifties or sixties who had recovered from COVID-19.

CDR3 sequence: CASSLRLAGGRAYEQYF. For the CDR3, the DNA is TGTGCCAGCAGCCTCCGACTAGCGGGAGGGAGGGCCTACGAGCAGTACTTC. J is TRBJ2-7 and V is TRBV3-1 (or the pseudogene TRBV3-2), with 14 nucleotides matching TRBD2. The CDR3 spans 17 residues. CDR1 is LGHDT and CDR2 is YNNKEL in the germline V gene (reference sequence). The V gene end was trimmed by 4 bases and the J gene end by 2 bases; junction bases not matched to a gene: 7.

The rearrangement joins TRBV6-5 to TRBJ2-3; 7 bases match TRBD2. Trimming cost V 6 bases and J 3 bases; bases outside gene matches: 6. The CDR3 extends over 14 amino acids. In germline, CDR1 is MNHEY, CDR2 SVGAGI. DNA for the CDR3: TGTGCCAGCAGACAAGGCGGGAGTACAGATACGCAGTATTTT. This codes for CASRQGGSTDTQYF.

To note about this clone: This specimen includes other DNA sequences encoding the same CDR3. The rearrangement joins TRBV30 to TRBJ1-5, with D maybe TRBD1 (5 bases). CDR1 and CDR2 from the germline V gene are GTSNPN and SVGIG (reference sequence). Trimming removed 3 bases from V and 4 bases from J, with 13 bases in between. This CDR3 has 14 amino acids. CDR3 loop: CAWSGGTANQPQHF. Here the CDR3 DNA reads TGTGCCTGGAGCGGGGGGACGGCGAATCAGCCCCAGCATTTT.

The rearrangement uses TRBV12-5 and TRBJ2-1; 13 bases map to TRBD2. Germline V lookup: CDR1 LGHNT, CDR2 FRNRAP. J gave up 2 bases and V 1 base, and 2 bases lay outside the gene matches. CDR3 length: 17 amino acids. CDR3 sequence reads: CASGLGTSGRAYNEQFF. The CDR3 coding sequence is TGTGCTAGTGGTTTGGGGACTAGCGGGAGAGCCTACAATGAGCAGTTCTTC.

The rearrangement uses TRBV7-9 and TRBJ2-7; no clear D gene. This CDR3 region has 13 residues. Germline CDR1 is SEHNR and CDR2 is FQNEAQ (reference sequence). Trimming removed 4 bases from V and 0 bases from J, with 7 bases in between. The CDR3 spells CASSSPGSYEQYF. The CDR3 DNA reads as TGTGCCAGCAGCTCCCCCGGCTCCTACGAGCAGTACTTC.

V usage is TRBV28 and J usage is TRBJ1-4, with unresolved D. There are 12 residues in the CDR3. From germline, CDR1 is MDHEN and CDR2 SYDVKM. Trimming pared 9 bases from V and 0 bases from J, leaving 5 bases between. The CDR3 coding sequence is TGTGCCAGTTGCGCAACTAATGAAAAACTGTTTTTT. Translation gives CASCATNEKLFF.

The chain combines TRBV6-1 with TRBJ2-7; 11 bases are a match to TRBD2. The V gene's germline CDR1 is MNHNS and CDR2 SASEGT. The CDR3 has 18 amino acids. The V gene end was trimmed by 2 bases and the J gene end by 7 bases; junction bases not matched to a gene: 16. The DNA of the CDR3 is TGTGCCAGCAGTGAATGGCGGGGGGGAAGGGGACTAGCGGTGGAGCAGTACTTC. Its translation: CASSEWRGGRGLAVEQYF.

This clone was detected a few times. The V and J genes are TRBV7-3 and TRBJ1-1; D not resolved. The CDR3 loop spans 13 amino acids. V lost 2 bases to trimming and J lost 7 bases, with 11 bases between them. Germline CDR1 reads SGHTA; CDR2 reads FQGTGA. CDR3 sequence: CASSLEGGREAFF. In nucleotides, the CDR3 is TGTGCCAGCAGCTTAGAAGGAGGTCGTGAAGCTTTCTTT.

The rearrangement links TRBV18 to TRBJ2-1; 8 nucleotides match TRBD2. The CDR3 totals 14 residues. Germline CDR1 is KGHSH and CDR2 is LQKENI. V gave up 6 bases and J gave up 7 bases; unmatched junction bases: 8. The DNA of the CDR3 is TGTGCCAGCTCTAGAGCGGGAGCTTATAATGAGCAGTTCTTC. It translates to CASSRAGAYNEQFF.